The 21 T cell receptor beta chains below were found in one sample sequenced in a study of blood T cells in healthy people across ages. Together with a sample-barcoded 5' primer, a J-beta primer mix was included in a second PCR lasting about 6 to 11 cycles. TCRdb independently ran MiXCR on the 5' RACE reads; one entry per CDR3 protein. The table has approximately 1.5 million distinct CDR3 sequences, roughly two fifths seen once. The source material was blood. These receptors all stem from a woman aged 18 to 35 in good health.

The chain is built from TRBV11-2 and TRBJ2-7; the match to TRBD2 covers 7 bases. From germline, CDR1 is SGHAT and CDR2 FQNNGV. The CDR3 is 15 amino acids. The J segment lost 7 bases and the V segment lost 0 bases, leaving 9 bases of the junction unmatched. Here the CDR3 reads CASSLEGTIYNEQYF. The CDR3, as DNA: TGTGCCAGCAGCTTAGAGGGGACTATATACAATGAGCAGTACTTC.

The chain employs TRBV29-1 and TRBJ2-5; D could derive from TRBD1 or TRBD2 (5 bases each). Germline V gives CDR1 SQVTM, CDR2 ANQGSEA. The CDR3 is 13 residues long. V was shortened by 6 bases and J by 11 bases, with 22 bases between the two germline ends. The CDR3: CSVARGTSTEQYF. The CDR3 DNA sequence: TGCAGCGTCGCCCGAGGGACCTCAACGGAGCAGTACTTC.

The gene calls are TRBV5-1 and TRBJ2-3; 10 bases line up with TRBD2. CDR3 length: 14 residues. Germline CDR1 and CDR2: SGHRS and YFSETQ. V was clipped by 0 bases and J by 11 bases; unmatched bases: 6. CDR3 sequence reads: CASSLEASGGRQYF. The CDR3 nucleotides read TGCGCCAGCAGCTTGGAAGCTAGCGGGGGCCGGCAGTATTTT. Drawing the rest from reference TRBV5-1 and TRBJ2-3, the complete variable domain is KAGVTQTPRYLIKTRGQQVTLSCSPISGHRSVSWYQQTPGQGLQFLFEYFSETQRNKGNFPGRFSGRQFSNSRSEMNVSTLELGDSALYLCASSLEASGGRQYFGPGTRLTVL.

A few counts support this clonotype. The V and J genes are TRBV20-1 and TRBJ2-7; D tentatively reads TRBD1 or TRBD2 (5 bases each). CDR3 size: 13 residues. CDR1 is DFQATT and CDR2 is SNEGSKA in the germline V gene (reference sequence). Trimming took off 3 bases at V and 3 bases at J, with 12 bases between the two ends. CDR3 protein: CSASYVGGYEQYF. The CDR3 DNA sequence: TGCAGTGCTAGCTACGTTGGGGGCTACGAGCAGTACTTC.

This clonotype showed up just a few times. This rearrangement joins TRBV12-3 or TRBV12-4 to TRBJ2-7; TRBD1 matches 8 bases. V lost 3 bases to trimming and J lost 2 bases; unmatched junction nucleotides: 6. The CDR3 covers 15 residues. CDR3 residues: CASSFSGQGPYEQYF. The CDR3 DNA is TGTGCCAGCAGTTTTTCCGGACAGGGACCCTACGAGCAGTACTTC.

This clonotype was detected only a few times. The chain combines TRBV5-1 with TRBJ2-5; D possibly corresponds to TRBD2 (6 bases). Germline lookup yields CDR1 SGHRS and CDR2 YFSETQ. The CDR3 is made up of 15 amino acids. V lost 1 base and J lost 5, with 15 bases in between. Here the CDR3 reads CASSLNRPGGETQYF. CDR3 nucleotide sequence: TGCGCCAGCAGCTTGAATAGACCTGGAGGGGAGACCCAGTACTTC. Drawing the rest from reference TRBV5-1 and TRBJ2-5, the complete variable domain is KAGVTQTPRYLIKTRGQQVTLSCSPISGHRSVSWYQQTPGQGLQFLFEYFSETQRNKGNFPGRFSGRQFSNSRSEMNVSTLELGDSALYLCASSLNRPGGETQYFGPGTRLLVL.

This clonotype was found a few times. The chain couples TRBV24-1 to TRBJ2-1; D is unclear. This CDR3 has 12 residues. Trimming stripped 3 bases from V and 10 bases from J, with 9 bases between. Germline values: CDR1 KGHDR, CDR2 SFDVKD. The CDR3 DNA reads TGTGCCACCAGTGATATCAGTGGGGAGCAGTTCTTC. The encoded protein is CATSDISGEQFF.

This clonotype was picked up a small number of times. The rearrangement uses TRBV7-9 and TRBJ1-1; 10 bases line up with TRBD1. V was clipped by 4 bases and J by 2 bases; unmatched bases: 7. This CDR3 is built from 16 residues. Germline V gene data show CDR1 as SEHNR and CDR2 as FQNEAQ (reference sequence). CDR3 residues: CASSSADRGLNTEAFF. CDR3 coding DNA: TGTGCCAGCAGCTCCGCAGACAGGGGGCTTAACACTGAAGCTTTCTTT.

The chain joins TRBV12-3 or TRBV12-4 to TRBJ1-1, with D perhaps TRBD1 (6 bases). The CDR3 covers 15 residues. V dropped 7 bases and J dropped 4 bases, with 19 bases sitting between them. The CDR3 bases are TGTGCCAGCACAGGGGACGTCCTTAGACGCACTGAAGCTTTCTTT. It specifies CASTGDVLRRTEAFF.

In its sample, this clonotype was seen a few times. The rearrangement uses TRBV7-2 and TRBJ1-1; D is perhaps TRBD1 (5 bases). Germline values: CDR1 SGHTA, CDR2 FQGNSA. V lost 5 bases and J 7 bases, leaving 11 bases between the germline ends. The CDR3 is made up of 12 amino acids. The CDR3 nucleotides are TGTGCCAGCAGCCAAAACAGGTTTGAAGCTTTCTTT. It translates to CASSQNRFEAFF.

This clonotype was observed a few times. This chain connects TRBV25-1 to TRBJ2-1; D possibly matches TRBD1 or TRBD2 (5 bases each). The CDR3 sequence is 14 residues long. V was shortened by 2 bases and J by 9 bases, with 14 bases between the two germline ends. Germline-derived CDR1 and CDR2 are MGHDK and SYGVNS. CDR3 nucleotides: TGTGCCAGCAGTGAAACAACGGGGCTCGGTGAGCAGTTCTTC. This codes for CASSETTGLGEQFF.

V usage is TRBV7-9 and J usage is TRBJ1-1, with 8 bases matching TRBD1. The CDR3 has 12 residues. The V gene's germline CDR1 is SEHNR and CDR2 FQNEAQ (reference sequence). After removal of 5 bases from V and 11 bases from J, the junction contained 7 bases not matched to a gene. CDR3 loop: CASSIPQGDAFF. CDR3 nucleotide sequence: TGTGCCAGCAGCATACCACAGGGGGATGCTTTCTTT.

This clonotype was counted a few times. The chain uses TRBV9 and TRBJ2-5; 9 positions match TRBD1. CDR3 size: 14 residues. Losses at the gene ends were 3 bases for V and 5 bases for J; bases not matched to a gene: 5. Germline-derived CDR1 and CDR2 are SGDLS and YYNGEE. In nucleotides, the CDR3 is TGTGCCAGCAGCGCAGAACAGGGGGCTGAGACCCAGTACTTC. Its protein is CASSAEQGAETQYF.

This clonotype was detected only once. The chain carries TRBV5-4 and TRBJ2-3, with 9 bases matching TRBD2. Germline V lookup: CDR1 SGHNT, CDR2 YYREEE (reference sequence). Trimming removed 2 bases from V and 2 bases from J; junction bases left unmatched: 6. This CDR3 comprises 16 residues. Written as DNA, the CDR3 is TGTGCCAGCAGCTTATGGCTAGCGGGACTCACAGATACGCAGTATTTT. This sequence encodes CASSLWLAGLTDTQYF.

As to this clonotype: This may arise from a read error, as a much more abundant clone is one base away. The chain employs TRBV10-3 and TRBJ2-3; 7 bases align to TRBD2. The V segment lost 7 bases and the J segment 2 bases; nucleotides outside the gene matches: 6. This CDR3 contains 14 residues. CDR1 ENHRY and CDR2 SYGVKD come from the germline V gene. CDR3 sequence reads: CAIKVGTNTDTQYF. The CDR3, as DNA: TGTGCCATCAAGGTGGGGACTAACACAGATACGCAGTATTTT.

This clonotype was found a few times. The gene calls are TRBV13 and TRBJ2-1; D unclear. Germline lookup yields CDR1 PRHDT and CDR2 FYEKMQ (reference sequence). The CDR3 covers 13 residues. The V gene lost 5 bases and the J gene lost 7 bases, with 12 bases spanning the gap. The CDR3 DNA is TGTGCCAGCAGCCCCCGGATGACTAATGAGCAGTTCTTC. Residues: CASSPRMTNEQFF.

Only a few counts were recorded for this clonotype. The V gene is TRBV27, the J gene TRBJ2-1; TRBD2 might be the D (6 bases). V lost 5 bases and J 6 bases, leaving 14 bases between the germline ends. This CDR3 region has 14 residues. Germline V gene data show CDR1 as MNHEY and CDR2 as SMNVEV (reference sequence). The CDR3, as DNA: TGTGCCAGCAGTAAAAACCGGGACTCCAATGAGCAGTTCTTC. Protein sequence: CASSKNRDSNEQFF.

This rearrangement joins TRBV30 to TRBJ2-1; D is possibly TRBD2 (6 bases). CDR1 is GTSNPN and CDR2 is SVGIG in the germline V gene (reference sequence). Trimming stripped 0 bases from V and 2 bases from J, with 14 bases between. This CDR3 has 16 amino acids. The CDR3 is CAWSVFGGWAYNEQFF. DNA for the CDR3: TGTGCCTGGAGTGTTTTCGGAGGGTGGGCCTACAATGAGCAGTTCTTC.

The chain combines TRBV7-2 with TRBJ2-1; D gene uncertain. With 7 bases removed from V and 6 bases from J, the gap between germline ends came to 16 bases. The CDR3 is made up of 14 amino acids. The germline gives CDR1 SGHTA, CDR2 FQGNSA. CDR3 DNA: TGTGCCAGCATCCCAAGTAACTCAGGCAATGAGCAGTTCTTC. It codes for CASIPSNSGNEQFF.

V is TRBV20-1 and J is TRBJ2-3; 8 nucleotides match TRBD2. With 2 bases clipped from V and 2 bases from J, the junction kept 9 bases outside the gene matches. Germline CDR1 and CDR2: DFQATT and SNEGSKA (reference sequence). This CDR3 has 16 amino acids. The CDR3 DNA reads TGCAGTGCTAGACCCCCGAAGCGGGGGCTCACAGATACGCAGTATTTT. It codes for CSARPPKRGLTDTQYF.

This clonotype was counted between two and nine times. J is TRBJ2-1 and V is TRBV14; D may be TRBD2 (6 bases). This CDR3 is 18 amino acids long. Trimming left V 0 bases short and J 2 bases short, with 17 bases between. Germline V gene data show CDR1 as SGHDN and CDR2 as FVKESK. CDR3 sequence (DNA): TGTGCCAGCAGCCAAGATCTGCTCCTAGCGTGGCCCTACAATGAGCAGTTCTTC. Protein sequence: CASSQDLLLAWPYNEQFF. Together with reference TRBV14 and TRBJ2-1, the CDR3 gives the full variable domain: EAGVTQFPSHSVIEKGQTVTLRCDPISGHDNLYWYRRVMGKEIKFLLHFVKESKQDESGMPNNRFLAERTGGTYSTLKVQPAELEDSGVYFCASSQDLLLAWPYNEQFFGPGTRLTVL.